At least ten counts were recorded for the clone carrying this TCR beta chain. Antigen specificity is unknown. CDR3 size: 15 residues. Germline V CDR1 and CDR2: SQVTM, ANQGSEA. Unmatched junction bases numbered 12, after V lost 3 bases and J lost 6 bases. The data were obtained in a study of T cells after yellow fever vaccination. TCRdb reanalysed the 5' RACE reads using MiXCR and keeps one entry per CDR3 protein. Of 110,000 to 150,000 distinct CDR3 sequences listed, about 7% are singletons. Findings and limits, study-wide: Abundant contaminating clonotypes from the bulk population could appear in FACS-sorted repertoires. A limited proportion of clonotypes was detected within both the CD4 and CD8 compartments.

The V call is TRBV29-1, the J call TRBJ2-3; 7 bases are a match to TRBD1. This sequence was found in a man under 40 who received the YFV17D yellow fever vaccine. Sequencing was performed on CD4+ T cells sorted from PBMCs, taken 10 days after the yellow fever booster vaccination. CDR3 sequence: CSVEGRQGAGDTQYF. The DNA for the CDR3 is TGCAGCGTTGAGGGACGACAGGGCGCTGGCGATACGCAGTATTTT.